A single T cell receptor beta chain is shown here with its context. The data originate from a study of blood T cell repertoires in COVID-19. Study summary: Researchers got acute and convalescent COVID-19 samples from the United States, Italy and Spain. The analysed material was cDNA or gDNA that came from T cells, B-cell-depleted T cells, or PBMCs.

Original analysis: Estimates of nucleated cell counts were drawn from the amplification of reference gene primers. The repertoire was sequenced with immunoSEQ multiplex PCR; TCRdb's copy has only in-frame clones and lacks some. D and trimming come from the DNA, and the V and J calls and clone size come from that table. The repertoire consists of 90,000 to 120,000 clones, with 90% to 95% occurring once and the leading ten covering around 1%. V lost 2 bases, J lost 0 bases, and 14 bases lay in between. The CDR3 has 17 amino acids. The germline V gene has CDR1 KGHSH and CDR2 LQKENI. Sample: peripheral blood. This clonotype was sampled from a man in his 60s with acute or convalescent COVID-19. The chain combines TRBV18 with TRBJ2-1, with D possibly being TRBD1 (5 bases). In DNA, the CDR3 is TGTGCCAGCTCACCAGATCCGACAGTGAGCTCCTACAATGAGCAGTTCTTC. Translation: CASSPDPTVSSYNEQFF.